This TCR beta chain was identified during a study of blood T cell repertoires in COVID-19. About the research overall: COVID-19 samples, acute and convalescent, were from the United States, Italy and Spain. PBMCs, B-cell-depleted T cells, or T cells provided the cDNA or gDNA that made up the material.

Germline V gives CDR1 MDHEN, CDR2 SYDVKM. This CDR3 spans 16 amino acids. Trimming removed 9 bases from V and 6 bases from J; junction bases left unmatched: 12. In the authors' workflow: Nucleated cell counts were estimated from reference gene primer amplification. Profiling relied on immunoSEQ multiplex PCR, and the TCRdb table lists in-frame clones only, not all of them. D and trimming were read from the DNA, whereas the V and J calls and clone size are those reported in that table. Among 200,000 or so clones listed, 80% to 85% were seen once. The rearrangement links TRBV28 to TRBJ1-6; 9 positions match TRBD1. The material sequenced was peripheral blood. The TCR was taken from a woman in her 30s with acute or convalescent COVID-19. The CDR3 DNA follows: TGTGCCAGTCGACCGGGACAGGGACTTTTTAATTCACCCCTCCACTTT. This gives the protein CASRPGQGLFNSPLHF. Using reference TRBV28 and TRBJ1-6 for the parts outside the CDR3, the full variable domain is DVKVTQSSRYLVKRTGEKVFLECVQDMDHENMFWYRQDPGLGLRLIYFSYDVKMKEKGDIPEGYSVSREKKERFSLILESASTNQTSMYLCASRPGQGLFNSPLHFGNGTRLTVT.